These 9 T cell receptor beta chains share one sample of origin, sequenced in a study of T cell repertoires in cytomegalovirus infection. One entry per CDR3 protein, called by TCRdb with MiXCR from the reads. The repertoire holds 200,000 to 300,000 distinct CDR3 sequences, with roughly an eighth as singletons. The specimen was PBMCs. The receptors derive from a human donor in good health (CMV status not recorded). Some clones in this sample may be carry-over from other donors' samples.

This clonotype was detected many times. The rearrangement links TRBV7-8 to TRBJ2-2; TRBD2 is a possible D gene (6 bases). V lost 4 bases to trimming and J lost 1 base, with 7 bases between them. The germline V gene has CDR1 SGHVS and CDR2 FQNEAQ. The CDR3 contains 14 residues. CDR3 loop: CASSSEGNTGELFF. The CDR3 DNA reads TGTGCCAGCAGCTCGGAGGGGAACACCGGGGAGCTGTTTTTT.

In its sample, this clonotype was seen many times. The chain combines TRBV11-2 with TRBJ2-5; D gene unclear. Trimming removed 1 base from V and 2 bases from J, with 11 bases in between. The CDR3 is 15 residues long. Looked up from germline, CDR1 is SGHAT and CDR2 is FQNNGV. Written as DNA, the CDR3 is TGTGCCAGCAGCTTAGTTGCCGGAAGACAAGAGACCCAGTACTTC. Translating it yields CASSLVAGRQETQYF.

The sample holds many counts of this clonotype. This chain uses TRBV4-1 with TRBJ2-2; maybe TRBD1 (5 bases). The V gene lost 0 bases and the J gene lost 5 bases, with 10 bases spanning the gap. In germline, CDR1 is MGHRA, CDR2 YSYEKL. CDR3 length: 15 residues. CDR3: CASSQDRAGTGELFF. As DNA, the CDR3 is TGCGCCAGCAGCCAAGACAGGGCAGGGACCGGGGAGCTGTTTTTT.

The chain couples TRBV10-3 to TRBJ1-1; D is unclear. The CDR3 covers 14 residues. The germline gives CDR1 ENHRY, CDR2 SYGVKD. Deletions cut 6 bases from V and 0 bases from J, with 11 bases between. As DNA, the CDR3 is TGTGCCATCAGAGAAGGAGCTCTGAACACTGAAGCTTTCTTT. This encodes CAIREGALNTEAFF.

This clonotype was recorded many times. The rearrangement joins TRBV7-2 to TRBJ2-5; maybe TRBD1 (7 bases). V dropped 3 bases and J dropped 5 bases, with 10 bases sitting between them. Germline V gives CDR1 SGHTA, CDR2 FQGNSA. The CDR3 consists of 13 residues. The CDR3 is CASSFSGGETQYF. The CDR3 coding sequence is TGTGCCAGCAGCTTTTCAGGGGGGGAGACCCAGTACTTC. The whole variable domain, filled in from reference TRBV7-2 and TRBJ2-5, reads GAGVSQSPSNKVTEKGKDVELRCDPISGHTALYWYRQSLGQGLEFLIYFQGNSAPDKSGLPSDRFSAERTGGSVSTLTIQRTQQEDSAVYLCASSFSGGETQYFGPGTRLLVL.

In its sample, this clonotype was seen a few times. The chain is built from TRBV9 and TRBJ1-5; D might be TRBD1 (5 bases). The germline V gene encodes CDR1 SGDLS and CDR2 YYNGEE. The CDR3 is 14 amino acids. V gave up 2 bases and J gave up 4 bases, with 10 bases separating them. CDR3 sequence reads: CASSVGQGNQPQHF. The CDR3, as DNA: TGTGCCAGCAGCGTCGGGCAGGGAAATCAGCCCCAGCATTTT.

This clonotype was detected many times. V gene TRBV15 combines with J gene TRBJ1-1; TRBD1 aligns across 9 bases. Per the germline V gene, CDR1 is LNHNV and CDR2 is YYDKDF (reference sequence). The CDR3 is 14 residues long. V trimming: 11 bases; J trimming: 2 bases; junction bases outside the gene matches: 9. The CDR3 spells CAAHSGQGNTEAFF. The CDR3 nucleotides read TGTGCCGCCCATTCGGGACAGGGAAACACTGAAGCTTTCTTT.

This clonotype was seen a handful of times. The chain employs TRBV20-1 and TRBJ1-1; TRBD1 might be the D (6 bases). This CDR3 is built from 14 residues. Between the trimmed V and J ends, which lost 0 bases and 1 base, there was a span of 9 bases. Per germline, CDR1 DFQATT and CDR2 SNEGSKA (reference sequence). CDR3 amino acids: CSARDRGWNTEAFF. In nucleotides, the CDR3 is TGCAGTGCTAGAGATAGGGGGTGGAACACTGAAGCTTTCTTT.

Notes on this clonotype: Germline is not matched at one junction end, which may reflect a read error. V and J are TRBV7-7 and TRBJ2-1; 9 nucleotides align to TRBD2. Germline CDR1 reads SSHAT; CDR2 reads FNYEAQ (reference sequence). The CDR3 extends over 15 amino acids. The CDR3: CASSSTSGNYNEQFF. Here the CDR3 DNA reads TGTGCTAGCAGCTCGACTAGCGGAAACTACAATGAGCAGTTCTTC.